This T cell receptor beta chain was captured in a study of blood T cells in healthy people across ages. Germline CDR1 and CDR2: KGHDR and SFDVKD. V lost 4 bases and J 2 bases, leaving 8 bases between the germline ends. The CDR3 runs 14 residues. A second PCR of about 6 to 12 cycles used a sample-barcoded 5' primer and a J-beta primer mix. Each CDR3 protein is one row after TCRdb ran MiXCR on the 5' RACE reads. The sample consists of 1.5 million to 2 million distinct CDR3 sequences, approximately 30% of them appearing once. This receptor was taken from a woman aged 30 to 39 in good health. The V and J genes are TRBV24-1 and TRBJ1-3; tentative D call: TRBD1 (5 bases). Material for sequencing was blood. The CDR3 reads CATSESGAGNTIYF. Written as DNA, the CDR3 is TGTGCCACCAGTGAGTCGGGGGCTGGAAACACCATATATTTT.